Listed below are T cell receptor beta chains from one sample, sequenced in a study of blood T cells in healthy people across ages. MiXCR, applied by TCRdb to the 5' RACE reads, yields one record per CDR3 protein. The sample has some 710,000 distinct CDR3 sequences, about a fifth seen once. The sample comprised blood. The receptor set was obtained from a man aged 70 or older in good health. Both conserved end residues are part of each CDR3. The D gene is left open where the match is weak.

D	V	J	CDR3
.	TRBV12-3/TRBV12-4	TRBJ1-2	CASRRGVADNYGYTF
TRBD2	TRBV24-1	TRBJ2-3	CATSDPTSGDTQYF
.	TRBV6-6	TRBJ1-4	CASSPQGPRTNEKLFF
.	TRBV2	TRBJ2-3	CASSGISSTDTQYF
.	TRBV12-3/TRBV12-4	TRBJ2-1	CASNLAGASSYNEQFF
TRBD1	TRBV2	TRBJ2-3	CASTADRGYTDTQYF
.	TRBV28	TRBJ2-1	CASSSRQWNEQFF
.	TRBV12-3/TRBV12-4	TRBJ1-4	CASRHMRGTNEKLFF
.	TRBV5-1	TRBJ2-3	CASSLAGGASDTQYF
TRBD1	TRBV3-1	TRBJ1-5	CASRQGAQPQHF
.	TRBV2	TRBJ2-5	CASKGGVQYF
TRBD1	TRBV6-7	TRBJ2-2	CASQTLGTGGTGELFF